This T cell receptor (beta chain) was sequenced during a study of shared clonotypes between healthy human individuals. Study results and caveats: In several donors, about 5% of naive CD4 clonotypes appeared in common.

Positively selected for CCR7, the CD45RO-negative cells used as naive CD8 cells excluded terminally differentiated effector memory CD45RA+ cells. This clone was counted a single time. Its antigen remains unidentified. Clones were sequenced by immunoSEQ multiplex PCR, and TCRdb holds only the in-frame ones, with some missing. The table records some 2,100,000 clones, roughly 91% of them present only once. Germline loops: CDR1 SNHLY, CDR2 FYNNEI. The V gene end was trimmed by 2 bases and the J gene end by 0 bases; junction bases not matched to a gene: 5. The CDR3 has 18 amino acids. V is TRBV2 and J is TRBJ2-7; 15 bases fit TRBD2. The sequenced sample was naive CD8+ T cells from PBMCs. The receptor was isolated from a man aged 18 to 30 in good health. Some clones in this sample may be carry-over from other donors' samples. The CDR3 bases are TGTGCCAGCAGTGAATTGGGACTAGCGGGAGGTTTCTCCTACGAGCAGTACTTC. It specifies CASSELGLAGGFSYEQYF.